This T cell receptor beta chain appears in the sequencing data of a study of blood T cells in healthy people across ages. As for the study in general: Roughly one uniquely barcoded beta molecule per two T cells was captured. Findings and limits, study-wide: Long-lived donors had more naive CD4+ cells and higher diversity than aged donors. Observed TCR beta diversity showed a strong correlation with the percentage of naive T cells as measured by flow cytometry.

For the second PCR, which ran for 7 to 11 cycles, a sample-barcoded 5' primer and a J-beta primer mix were used. In TCRdb, the 5' RACE reads were re-called with MiXCR into one record per CDR3 protein. The table includes about 730,000 distinct CDR3 sequences, 40% to 45% detected once. About this clonotype itself: What it binds is unknown.

The donors, aged roughly 6 to 90, were healthy Caucasians from Russia. The sequencing sample was made of blood. This TCR derives from an older woman in good health.

The CDR3 sequence is CASSLPLRANYGYTF. For the CDR3, the DNA is TGTGCCAGCAGTTTACCACTGAGGGCCAACTATGGCTACACCTTC. V and J are TRBV12-3 or TRBV12-4 and TRBJ1-2; D unclear. V lost 2 bases and J 2 bases, leaving 12 bases between the germline ends. This CDR3 has 15 residues.